The T cell receptor (beta chain) described here comes from a study of regulatory T cells in long-lasting Graves disease. In the study overall: Patients newly diagnosed with Graves' had been on antithyroid drugs for under 3 months.

This clonotype was seen only a few times. Germline V gene lookup returns CDR1 SGHDT and CDR2 YYEEEE. Trimming took 0 bases from V and 4 from J; bases not matched to a gene: 9. The length of the CDR3 is 17 residues. Through Arm-PCR of CDR3 regions and iRepertoire HTBI primers, TCR beta libraries were built. MiXCR, applied by TCRdb to the multiplex PCR reads, yields one record per CDR3 protein. The data show 400,000 to 500,000 distinct CDR3 sequences, over 15% seen once. Time point indicated: newly diagnosed GD, antithyroid drugs for less than 3 months. Following extraction of RNA from PBMCs, that RNA was used to make the TCR library. Roughly 10 milliliters of peripheral blood were drawn into EDTA tubes. The same data also contributed to another study, on T cells in Graves' hyperthyroidism and ophthalmopathy.

This sequence was found in a woman aged 18-30 years with Graves disease. This sequence joins TRBV5-6 and TRBJ2-5; 10 bases are shared with TRBD2. The source material was peripheral blood mononuclear cells (PBMCs), sampled at new diagnosis, from a patient treated with antithyroid drugs. CDR3 amino acids: CASSLAELRLAGETQYF. The CDR3 DNA reads as TGTGCCAGCAGCTTGGCCGAGTTGAGACTAGCGGGAGAGACCCAGTACTTC. Looking up the rest from reference TRBV5-6 and TRBJ2-5 gives the full variable domain: DAGVTQSPTHLIKTRGQQVTLRCSPKSGHDTVSWYQQALGQGPQFIFQYYEEEERQRGNFPDRFSGHQFPNYSSELNVNALLLGDSALYLCASSLAELRLAGETQYFGPGTRLLVL.